Described below is a single TCR beta chain sequence and its context. These data originate in a study of blood T cell repertoires in COVID-19. The wider study: The samples span acute and convalescent COVID-19 from the United States, Italy and Spain. Sources were T cells, B-cell-depleted T cells, or PBMCs; the material itself was cDNA or gDNA.

Original processing methods: Nucleated cell number was recorded as an estimate derived from reference gene primer amplification. Repertoires were generated with immunoSEQ multiplex PCR, while TCRdb's copy carries only in-frame clones and drops some. From that table come the V and J calls and clone size; the DNA was used to work out D and trimming. Among 45,000 to 50,000 clones, 80% to 90% were seen once, and the ten largest hold about a third. The CDR3 contains 15 residues. The trim removed 4 bases at V and 2 bases at J, leaving 4 bases unmatched. Germline V gene lookup returns CDR1 SGHRS and CDR2 YFSETQ. The Seattle patients joined while their infection was active and were tracked longitudinally afterward.

The gene calls are TRBV5-1 and TRBJ2-7, with TRBD2 identical over 12 bases. The specimen was peripheral blood. The TCR comes from an elderly woman with COVID-19, enrolled during active disease. The CDR3, as DNA: TGCGCCAGCAGCCTAGGACTAGCGGGGACCTACGAGCAGTACTTC. Translated, it gives CASSLGLAGTYEQYF.